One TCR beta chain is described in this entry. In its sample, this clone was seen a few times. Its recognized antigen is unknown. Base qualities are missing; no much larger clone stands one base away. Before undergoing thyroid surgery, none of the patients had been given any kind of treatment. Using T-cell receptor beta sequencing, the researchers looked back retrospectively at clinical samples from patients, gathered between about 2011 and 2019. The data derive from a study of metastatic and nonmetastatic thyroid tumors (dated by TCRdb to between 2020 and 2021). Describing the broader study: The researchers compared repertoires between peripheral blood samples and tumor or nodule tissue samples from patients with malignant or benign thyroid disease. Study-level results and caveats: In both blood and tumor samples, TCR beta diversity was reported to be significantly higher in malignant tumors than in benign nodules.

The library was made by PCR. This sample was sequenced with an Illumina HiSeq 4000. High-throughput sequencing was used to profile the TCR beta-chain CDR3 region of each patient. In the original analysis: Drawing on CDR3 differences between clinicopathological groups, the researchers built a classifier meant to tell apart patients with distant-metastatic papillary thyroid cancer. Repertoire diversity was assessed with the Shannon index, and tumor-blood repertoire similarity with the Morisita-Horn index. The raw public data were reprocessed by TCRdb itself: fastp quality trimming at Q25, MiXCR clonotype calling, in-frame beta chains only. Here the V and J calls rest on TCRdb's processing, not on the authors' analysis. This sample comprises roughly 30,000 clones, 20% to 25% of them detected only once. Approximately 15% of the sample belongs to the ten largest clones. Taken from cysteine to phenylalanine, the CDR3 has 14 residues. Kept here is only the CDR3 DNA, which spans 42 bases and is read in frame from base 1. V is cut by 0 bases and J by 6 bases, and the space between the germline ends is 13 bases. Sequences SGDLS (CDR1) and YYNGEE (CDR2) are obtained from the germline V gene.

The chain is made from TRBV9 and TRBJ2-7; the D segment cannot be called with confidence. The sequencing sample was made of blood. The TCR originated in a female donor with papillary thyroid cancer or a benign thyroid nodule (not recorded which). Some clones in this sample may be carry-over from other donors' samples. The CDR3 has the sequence CASSVGVLPGEQYF. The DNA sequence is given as TGTGCCAGCAGCGTAGGGGTCTTGCCAGGCGAGCAGTACTTC.